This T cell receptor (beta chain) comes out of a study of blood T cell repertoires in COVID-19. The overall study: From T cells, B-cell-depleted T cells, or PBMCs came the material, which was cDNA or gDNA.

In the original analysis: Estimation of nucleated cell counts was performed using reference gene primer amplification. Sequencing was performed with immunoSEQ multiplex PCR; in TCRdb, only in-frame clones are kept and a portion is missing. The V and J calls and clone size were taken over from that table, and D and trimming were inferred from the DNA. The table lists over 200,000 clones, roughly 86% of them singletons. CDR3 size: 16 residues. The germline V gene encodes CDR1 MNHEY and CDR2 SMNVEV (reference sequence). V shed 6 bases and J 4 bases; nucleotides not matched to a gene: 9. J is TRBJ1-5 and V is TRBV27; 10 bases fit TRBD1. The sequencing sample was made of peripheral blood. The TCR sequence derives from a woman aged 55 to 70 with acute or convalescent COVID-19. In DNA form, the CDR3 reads TGTGCCAGCAGGCCGGGACAGGGGTCTTGGAATCAGCCCCAGCATTTT. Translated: CASRPGQGSWNQPQHF.